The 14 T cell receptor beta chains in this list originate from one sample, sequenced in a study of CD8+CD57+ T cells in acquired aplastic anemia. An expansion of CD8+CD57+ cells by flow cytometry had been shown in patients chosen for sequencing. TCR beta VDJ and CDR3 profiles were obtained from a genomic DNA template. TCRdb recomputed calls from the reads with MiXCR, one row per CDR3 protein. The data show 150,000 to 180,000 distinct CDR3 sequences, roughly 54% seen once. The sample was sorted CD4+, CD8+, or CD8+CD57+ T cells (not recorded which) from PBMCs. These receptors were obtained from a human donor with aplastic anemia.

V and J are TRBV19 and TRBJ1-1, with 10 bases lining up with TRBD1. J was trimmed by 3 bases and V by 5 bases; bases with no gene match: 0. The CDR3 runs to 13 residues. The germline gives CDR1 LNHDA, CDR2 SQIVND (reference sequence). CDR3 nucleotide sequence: TGTGCCAGTAGTGGACAGGGGGACACTGAAGCTTTCTTT. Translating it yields CASSGQGDTEAFF. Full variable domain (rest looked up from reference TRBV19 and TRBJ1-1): DGGITQSPKYLFRKEGQNVTLSCEQNLNHDAMYWYRQDPGQGLRLIYYSQIVNDFQKGDIAEGYSVSREKKESFPLTVTSAQKNPTAFYLCASSGQGDTEAFFGQGTRLTVV.

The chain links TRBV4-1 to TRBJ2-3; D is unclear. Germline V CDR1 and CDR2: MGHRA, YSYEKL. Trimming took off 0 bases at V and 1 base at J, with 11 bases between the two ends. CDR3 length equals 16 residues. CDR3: CASSQETLPRTDTQYF. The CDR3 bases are TGCGCCAGCAGCCAAGAAACACTACCCCGCACAGATACGCAGTATTTT.

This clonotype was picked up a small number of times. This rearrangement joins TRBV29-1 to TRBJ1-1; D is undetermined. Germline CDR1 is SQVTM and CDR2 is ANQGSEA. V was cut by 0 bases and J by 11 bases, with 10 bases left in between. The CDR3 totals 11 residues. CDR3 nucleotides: TGCAGCGTTGAAGAGGGCGGAGAGGCTTTCTTT. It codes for CSVEEGGEAFF.

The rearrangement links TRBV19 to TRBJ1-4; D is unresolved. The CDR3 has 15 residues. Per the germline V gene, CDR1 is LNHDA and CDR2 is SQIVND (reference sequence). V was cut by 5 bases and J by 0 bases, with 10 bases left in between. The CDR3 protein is CASSVYSTTNEKLFF. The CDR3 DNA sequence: TGTGCCAGTAGTGTATACAGTACAACTAATGAAAAACTGTTTTTT.

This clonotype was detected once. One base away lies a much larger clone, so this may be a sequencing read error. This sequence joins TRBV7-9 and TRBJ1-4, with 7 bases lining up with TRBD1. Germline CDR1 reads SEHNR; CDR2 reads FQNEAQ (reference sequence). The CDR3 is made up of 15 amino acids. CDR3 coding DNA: TGTGCCAGCAGCTTAAGGGGGCGTACTAATGAAAAACGGTTTTTT. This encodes CASSLRGRTNEKRFF.

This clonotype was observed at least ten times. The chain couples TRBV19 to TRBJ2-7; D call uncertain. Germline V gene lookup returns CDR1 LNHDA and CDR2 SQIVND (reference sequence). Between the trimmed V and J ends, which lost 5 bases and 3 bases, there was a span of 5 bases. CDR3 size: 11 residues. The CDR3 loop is CASSGGYEQYF. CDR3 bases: TGTGCCAGTAGTGGCGGCTACGAGCAGTACTTC.

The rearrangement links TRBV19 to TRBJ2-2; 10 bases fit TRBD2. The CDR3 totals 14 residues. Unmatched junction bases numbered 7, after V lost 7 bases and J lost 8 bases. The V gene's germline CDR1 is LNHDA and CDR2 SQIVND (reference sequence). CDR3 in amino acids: CASIGTSEAGELFF. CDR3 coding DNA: TGTGCCAGTATTGGGACTAGCGAAGCGGGGGAGCTGTTTTTT. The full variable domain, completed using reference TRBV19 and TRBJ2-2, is DGGITQSPKYLFRKEGQNVTLSCEQNLNHDAMYWYRQDPGQGLRLIYYSQIVNDFQKGDIAEGYSVSREKKESFPLTVTSAQKNPTAFYLCASIGTSEAGELFFGEGSRLTVL.

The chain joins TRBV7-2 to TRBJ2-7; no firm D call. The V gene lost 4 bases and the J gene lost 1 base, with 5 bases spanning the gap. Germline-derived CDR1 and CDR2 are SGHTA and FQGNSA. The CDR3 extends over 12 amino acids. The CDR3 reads CASSSMSYEQYF. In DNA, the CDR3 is TGTGCCAGCAGCTCCATGTCCTACGAGCAGTACTTC.

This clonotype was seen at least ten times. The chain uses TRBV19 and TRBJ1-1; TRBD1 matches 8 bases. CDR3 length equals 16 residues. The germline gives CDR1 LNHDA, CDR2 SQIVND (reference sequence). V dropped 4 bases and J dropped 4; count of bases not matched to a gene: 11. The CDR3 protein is CASSTPLDRAGTEAFF. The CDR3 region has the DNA TGTGCCAGTAGTACCCCCCTGGACAGGGCTGGCACTGAAGCTTTCTTT.

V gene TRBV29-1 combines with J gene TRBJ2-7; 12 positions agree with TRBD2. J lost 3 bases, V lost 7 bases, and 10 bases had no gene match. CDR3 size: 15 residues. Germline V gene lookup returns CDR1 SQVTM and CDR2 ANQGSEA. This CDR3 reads CSALGLAGGIYEQYF. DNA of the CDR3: TGCAGCGCCCTAGGGCTAGCGGGGGGGATCTACGAGCAGTACTTC.

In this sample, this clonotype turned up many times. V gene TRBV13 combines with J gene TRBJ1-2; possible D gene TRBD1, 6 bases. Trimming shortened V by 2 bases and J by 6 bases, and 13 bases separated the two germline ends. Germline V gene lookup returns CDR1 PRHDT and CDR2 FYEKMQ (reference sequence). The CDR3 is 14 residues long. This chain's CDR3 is CASSLYEGVDGYTF. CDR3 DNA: TGTGCCAGCAGCTTATACGAGGGGGTGGATGGCTACACCTTC.

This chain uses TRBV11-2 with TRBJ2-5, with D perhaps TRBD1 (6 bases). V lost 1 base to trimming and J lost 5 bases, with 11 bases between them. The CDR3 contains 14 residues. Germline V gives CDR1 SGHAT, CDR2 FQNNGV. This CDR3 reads CASSLGQGRETQYF. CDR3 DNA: TGTGCCAGCAGCTTAGGTCAGGGGCGGGAGACCCAGTACTTC.

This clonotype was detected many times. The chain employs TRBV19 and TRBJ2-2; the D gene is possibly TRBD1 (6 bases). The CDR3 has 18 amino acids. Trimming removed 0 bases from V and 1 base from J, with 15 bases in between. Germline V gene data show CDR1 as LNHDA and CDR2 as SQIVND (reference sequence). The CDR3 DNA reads TGTGCCAGTAGTATAGATAGTTTCACAGGGAGGAACACCGGGGAGCTGTTTTTT. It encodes CASSIDSFTGRNTGELFF. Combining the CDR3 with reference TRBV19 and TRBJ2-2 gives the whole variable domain DGGITQSPKYLFRKEGQNVTLSCEQNLNHDAMYWYRQDPGQGLRLIYYSQIVNDFQKGDIAEGYSVSREKKESFPLTVTSAQKNPTAFYLCASSIDSFTGRNTGELFFGEGSRLTVL.

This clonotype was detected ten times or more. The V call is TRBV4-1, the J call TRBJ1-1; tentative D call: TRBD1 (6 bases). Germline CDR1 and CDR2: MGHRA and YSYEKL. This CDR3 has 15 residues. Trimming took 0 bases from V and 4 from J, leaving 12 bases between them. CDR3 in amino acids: CASSQEGTMGTEAFF. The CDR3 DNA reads TGCGCCAGCAGCCAAGAGGGGACAATGGGCACTGAAGCTTTCTTT.